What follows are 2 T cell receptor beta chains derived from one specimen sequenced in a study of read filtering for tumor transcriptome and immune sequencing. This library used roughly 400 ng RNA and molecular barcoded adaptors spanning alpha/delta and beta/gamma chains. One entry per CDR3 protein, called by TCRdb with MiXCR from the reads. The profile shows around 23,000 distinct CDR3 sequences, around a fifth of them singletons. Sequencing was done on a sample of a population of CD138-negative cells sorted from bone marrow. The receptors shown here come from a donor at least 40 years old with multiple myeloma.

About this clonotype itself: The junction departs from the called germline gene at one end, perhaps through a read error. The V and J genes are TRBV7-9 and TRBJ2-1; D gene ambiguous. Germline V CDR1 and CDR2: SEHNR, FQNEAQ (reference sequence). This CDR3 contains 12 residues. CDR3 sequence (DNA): TGTGCCTGCAGCTTCCATTACAATGAGCAGTTCTTC. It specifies CACSFHYNEQFF.

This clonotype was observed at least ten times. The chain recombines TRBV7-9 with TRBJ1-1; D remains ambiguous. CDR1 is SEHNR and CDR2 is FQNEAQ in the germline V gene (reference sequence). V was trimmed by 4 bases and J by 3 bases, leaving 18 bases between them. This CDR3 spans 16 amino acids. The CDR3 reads CASSSEAPIPDTEAFF. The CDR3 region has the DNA TGTGCCAGCAGCTCAGAAGCTCCTATCCCTGACACTGAAGCTTTCTTT.